Given below is one T cell receptor beta chain in context. No antigen is known for it. This sample is drawn from a study of CD4 T cells in relation to SARS-CoV-2 and coronaviruses. Study background: TCR beta CDR3s were sequenced after roughly eleven-day antigen culture of PBMCs.

TCRdb's copy holds only in-frame clones and misses some; the assay was immunoSEQ multiplex PCR. The data hold around 25,000 clones, with 76% observed a single time. The ends were cut back, 4 bases at V and 1 base at J, with 17 bases in the middle. Germline V lookup: CDR1 SGHAT, CDR2 FQNNGV. This CDR3 has 16 residues. The unexposed donors gave CD4+ T cells in about 2011-2019, prior to COVID-19. After roughly ten days of culture, CD4+ T cells were isolated. This chain connects TRBV11-2 to TRBJ2-7; no definite D call. This TCR came from a human donor in good health. Sequenced material: CD4+ T cells from PBMCs, cultured in vitro. Here the CDR3 reads CASSSLPGRLSYEQYF. For the CDR3, the DNA is TGTGCCAGCAGCTCTTTACCTGGACGGTTGTCCTACGAGCAGTACTTC.